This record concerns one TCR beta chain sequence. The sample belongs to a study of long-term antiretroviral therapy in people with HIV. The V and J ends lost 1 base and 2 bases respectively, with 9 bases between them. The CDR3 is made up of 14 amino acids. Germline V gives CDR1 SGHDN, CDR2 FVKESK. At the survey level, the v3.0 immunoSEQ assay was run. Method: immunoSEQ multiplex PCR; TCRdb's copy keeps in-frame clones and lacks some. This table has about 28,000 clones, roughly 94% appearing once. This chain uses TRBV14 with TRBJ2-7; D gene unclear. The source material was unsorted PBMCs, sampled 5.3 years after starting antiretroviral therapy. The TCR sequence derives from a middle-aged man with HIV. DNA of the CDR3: TGTGCCAGCAGCCAAGCGGCCAGCACCTACGAGCAGTACTTC. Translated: CASSQAASTYEQYF.